These T cell receptor beta chains were read from a single sample in a study of blood T cell repertoires in COVID-19. The method was immunoSEQ multiplex PCR; TCRdb's version includes in-frame clones alone and lacks a portion of them. This sample has fewer than 200,000 clones, with around 90% found just once. Material: peripheral blood. The receptors come from a man aged 40-49 years with active or convalescent COVID-19. Each CDR3 is given with its conserved first and last residue. Each record gives: clone size, J gene, V gene, D gene, CDR3 protein, CDR3 DNA. The D gene is left open where the match is weak. Rows may omit the clone size; those that give it use once, few, many or a size class.

clone size: -
J gene: TRBJ1-5
V gene: TRBV12-2
D gene: -
CDR3 protein: CASRLRDRGYSNQPQHF
CDR3 DNA: TGTGCAAGTCGCCTCCGGGACAGGGGGTATAGCAATCAGCCCCAGCATTTT

clone size: -
J gene: TRBJ1-1
V gene: TRBV28
D gene: TRBD1
CDR3 protein: CASSLVTGGRNTEAFF
CDR3 DNA: TGTGCCAGCAGTTTAGTCACAGGGGGCCGGAACACTGAAGCTTTCTTT

clone size: -
J gene: TRBJ2-5
V gene: TRBV10-2
D gene: TRBD1
CDR3 protein: CASKGADETQYF
CDR3 DNA: TGCGCCAGCAAGGGGGCTGACGAGACCCAGTACTTC

clone size: -
J gene: TRBJ1-2
V gene: TRBV27
D gene: TRBD1
CDR3 protein: CASMDRGAYGYTF
CDR3 DNA: TGTGCCAGCATGGACAGGGGGGCCTATGGCTACACCTTC

clone size: -
J gene: TRBJ1-4
V gene: TRBV2
D gene: TRBD1
CDR3 protein: CASSGGTGNEKLFF
CDR3 DNA: TGTGCCAGCAGTGGAGGGACAGGGAATGAAAAACTGTTTTTT

clone size: -
J gene: TRBJ1-4
V gene: TRBV4-3
D gene: TRBD1
CDR3 protein: CASSQVRQGGEKLFF
CDR3 DNA: TGCGCCAGCAGCCAAGTAAGGCAGGGGGGCGAAAAACTGTTTTTT

clone size: few
J gene: TRBJ1-1
V gene: TRBV28
D gene: -
CDR3 protein: CASSPWGHLTEAFF
CDR3 DNA: TGTGCCAGCAGTCCATGGGGACACCTCACTGAAGCTTTCTTT

clone size: -
J gene: TRBJ2-7
V gene: TRBV5-6
D gene: -
CDR3 protein: CASSLGSGHYEQYF
CDR3 DNA: TGTGCCAGCAGCTTAGGTTCAGGTCACTACGAGCAGTACTTC

clone size: -
J gene: TRBJ1-4
V gene: TRBV7-2
D gene: -
CDR3 protein: CASSLDWTEKLFF
CDR3 DNA: TGTGCCAGCAGCTTAGATTGGACAGAAAAACTGTTTTTT

clone size: -
J gene: TRBJ1-5
V gene: TRBV3-1/TRBV3-2
D gene: -
CDR3 protein: CASSQVAGDQPQHF
CDR3 DNA: TGTGCCAGCAGCCAAGTGGCCGGGGATCAGCCCCAGCATTTT

clone size: -
J gene: TRBJ2-3
V gene: TRBV11-2
D gene: -
CDR3 protein: CASSLRPPGWTDTQYF
CDR3 DNA: TGTGCCAGCAGCCTGCGACCGCCCGGGTGGACAGATACGCAGTATTTT

clone size: -
J gene: TRBJ1-6
V gene: TRBV18
D gene: -
CDR3 protein: CASSLNAENSPLHF
CDR3 DNA: TGTGCCAGCTCGCTAAACGCCGAGAATTCACCCCTCCACTTT

clone size: -
J gene: TRBJ2-7
V gene: TRBV5-1
D gene: TRBD2
CDR3 protein: CASSASGYEQYF
CDR3 DNA: TGCGCCAGCAGCGCTAGCGGGTACGAGCAGTACTTC

clone size: -
J gene: TRBJ2-1
V gene: TRBV9
D gene: TRBD1
CDR3 protein: CASSVGGQGAWDEQFF
CDR3 DNA: TGTGCCAGCAGCGTAGGGGGACAGGGGGCTTGGGATGAGCAGTTCTTC

clone size: -
J gene: TRBJ2-5
V gene: TRBV11-3
D gene: -
CDR3 protein: CASSLDRVGVQETQYF
CDR3 DNA: TGTGCCAGCAGCTTAGACCGGGTGGGTGTTCAGGAGACCCAGTACTTC

clone size: -
J gene: TRBJ1-6
V gene: TRBV7-2
D gene: -
CDR3 protein: CASSLVLTGSPLHF
CDR3 DNA: TGTGCCAGCAGCTTAGTCCTTACGGGTTCACCCCTCCACTTT

clone size: -
J gene: TRBJ1-2
V gene: TRBV9
D gene: -
CDR3 protein: CASTPANYGYTF
CDR3 DNA: TGTGCCAGCACCCCGGCTAACTATGGCTACACCTTC

clone size: -
J gene: TRBJ2-1
V gene: TRBV5-1
D gene: TRBD1
CDR3 protein: CASSLSDRVDEQFF
CDR3 DNA: TGCGCCAGCAGCTTGAGTGACAGGGTGGATGAGCAGTTCTTC

clone size: -
J gene: TRBJ2-2
V gene: TRBV7-8
D gene: -
CDR3 protein: CATLGGRVTGELFF
CDR3 DNA: TGTGCCACCCTCGGGGGGCGGGTCACCGGGGAGCTGTTTTTT

clone size: -
J gene: TRBJ2-4
V gene: TRBV7-8
D gene: TRBD1
CDR3 protein: CASSGRDSRNIQYF
CDR3 DNA: TGTGCCAGCAGCGGCCGGGACAGTCGAAACATTCAGTACTTC

clone size: once
J gene: TRBJ2-1
V gene: TRBV6-4
D gene: TRBD2
CDR3 protein: CASSLTSGGPYNEQFF
CDR3 DNA: TGTGCCAGCAGTCTCACTAGCGGGGGACCCTACAATGAGCAGTTCTTC

clone size: -
J gene: TRBJ2-7
V gene: TRBV13
D gene: TRBD2
CDR3 protein: CASSSGGVGSYEQYF
CDR3 DNA: TGTGCCAGCTCTAGCGGGGGTGTGGGCTCCTACGAGCAGTACTTC

clone size: -
J gene: TRBJ1-2
V gene: TRBV6-5
D gene: -
CDR3 protein: CASSYSPGYYGYTF
CDR3 DNA: TGTGCCAGCAGTTACTCTCCAGGCTACTATGGCTACACCTTC

clone size: -
J gene: TRBJ1-4
V gene: TRBV5-4
D gene: -
CDR3 protein: CASSLVPGDPIF
CDR3 DNA: TGTGCCAGCAGCTTGGTACCGGGAGACCCAATTTTT

clone size: -
J gene: TRBJ2-2
V gene: TRBV5-8
D gene: TRBD2
CDR3 protein: CASRIAGGNTGELFF
CDR3 DNA: TGTGCCAGCAGAATAGCGGGGGGAAACACCGGGGAGCTGTTTTTT

clone size: -
J gene: TRBJ2-1
V gene: TRBV18
D gene: TRBD2
CDR3 protein: CASSLRGSGGHNEQFF
CDR3 DNA: TGTGCCAGCTCACTACGGGGTAGCGGGGGTCACAATGAGCAGTTCTTC

clone size: -
J gene: TRBJ1-2
V gene: TRBV24-1
D gene: -
CDR3 protein: CATSDMGAYGYTF
CDR3 DNA: TGTGCCACCAGTGATATGGGGGCCTATGGCTACACCTTC

clone size: -
J gene: TRBJ1-1
V gene: TRBV11-2
D gene: -
CDR3 protein: CASSLVTGANTEAFF
CDR3 DNA: TGTGCCAGCAGCTTAGTCACGGGAGCGAACACTGAAGCTTTCTTT

clone size: once
J gene: TRBJ2-5
V gene: TRBV6-5
D gene: -
CDR3 protein: CASNGGSETQYF
CDR3 DNA: TGTGCCAGCAACGGGGGATCAGAGACCCAGTACTTC

clone size: -
J gene: TRBJ2-2
V gene: TRBV29-1
D gene: -
CDR3 protein: CSVARTANTGELFF
CDR3 DNA: TGCAGCGTAGCTCGGACAGCGAACACCGGGGAGCTGTTTTTT

clone size: once
J gene: TRBJ2-1
V gene: TRBV11-3
D gene: -
CDR3 protein: CASSPSPSFRGQFF
CDR3 DNA: TGTGCCAGCAGCCCATCACCCTCCTTTCGCGGGCAGTTCTTC

clone size: -
J gene: TRBJ2-1
V gene: TRBV27
D gene: -
CDR3 protein: CASSRRQINEQFF
CDR3 DNA: TGTGCCAGCAGCCGCCGACAGATAAATGAGCAGTTCTTC

clone size: -
J gene: TRBJ1-2
V gene: TRBV2
D gene: TRBD1
CDR3 protein: CASPDRAHGYTF
CDR3 DNA: TGTGCCAGCCCCGACAGGGCCCATGGCTACACCTTC

clone size: -
J gene: TRBJ2-1
V gene: TRBV4-1
D gene: -
CDR3 protein: CASSQGGAGSRYNEQFF
CDR3 DNA: TGCGCCAGCAGCCAAGGCGGGGCGGGTTCCCGATACAATGAGCAGTTCTTC

clone size: -
J gene: TRBJ2-3
V gene: TRBV5-8
D gene: -
CDR3 protein: CASSLTGLRNPSTDTQYF
CDR3 DNA: TGTGCCAGCAGCTTGACAGGTCTGCGAAACCCTAGCACAGATACGCAGTATTTT

clone size: -
J gene: TRBJ1-2
V gene: TRBV19
D gene: -
CDR3 protein: CASSIPRSNGYTF
CDR3 DNA: TGTGCCAGTAGTATCCCCCGTTCTAATGGCTACACCTTC

clone size: -
J gene: TRBJ2-2
V gene: TRBV7-3
D gene: -
CDR3 protein: CASSLSGGAGELFF
CDR3 DNA: TGTGCCAGCAGCTTATCCGGGGGTGCCGGGGAGCTGTTTTTT

clone size: -
J gene: TRBJ2-7
V gene: TRBV5-4
D gene: -
CDR3 protein: CASSLGQRDYEQYF
CDR3 DNA: TGTGCCAGCAGCTTGGGACAGAGAGACTACGAGCAGTACTTC

clone size: -
J gene: TRBJ2-2
V gene: TRBV11-3
D gene: TRBD2
CDR3 protein: CASTGTSGGQTNTGELFF
CDR3 DNA: TGTGCCAGCACCGGGACTAGCGGGGGGCAAACCAACACCGGGGAGCTGTTTTTT

clone size: -
J gene: TRBJ1-5
V gene: TRBV7-2
D gene: -
CDR3 protein: CASSPAGGQPQHF
CDR3 DNA: TGTGCCAGCAGCCCCGCCGGGGGGCAGCCCCAGCATTTT

clone size: -
J gene: TRBJ2-7
V gene: TRBV6-5
D gene: -
CDR3 protein: CASNILSGASYEQYF
CDR3 DNA: TGTGCCAGCAATATATTGTCAGGGGCTTCCTACGAGCAGTACTTC

clone size: -
J gene: TRBJ1-1
V gene: TRBV28
D gene: -
CDR3 protein: CASSLRTGLGTEAFF
CDR3 DNA: TGTGCCAGCAGTTTAAGAACAGGGCTAGGCACTGAAGCTTTCTTT

clone size: -
J gene: TRBJ1-3
V gene: TRBV5-4
D gene: TRBD1
CDR3 protein: CASSREGASSGNTIYF
CDR3 DNA: TGTGCCAGCAGCAGAGAGGGGGCGAGCTCTGGAAACACCATATATTTT

clone size: few
J gene: TRBJ1-3
V gene: TRBV18
D gene: TRBD1
CDR3 protein: CASSPPVGQGKNTIYF
CDR3 DNA: TGTGCCAGCTCACCACCGGTCGGACAGGGTAAAAACACCATATATTTT

clone size: once
J gene: TRBJ1-2
V gene: TRBV27
D gene: -
CDR3 protein: CASSLSTVWGYTF
CDR3 DNA: TGTGCCAGCAGTTTATCCACAGTGTGGGGCTACACCTTC

clone size: -
J gene: TRBJ1-5
V gene: TRBV19
D gene: -
CDR3 protein: CAGSWGGNQPQHF
CDR3 DNA: TGTGCCGGATCCTGGGGGGGGAATCAGCCCCAGCATTTT